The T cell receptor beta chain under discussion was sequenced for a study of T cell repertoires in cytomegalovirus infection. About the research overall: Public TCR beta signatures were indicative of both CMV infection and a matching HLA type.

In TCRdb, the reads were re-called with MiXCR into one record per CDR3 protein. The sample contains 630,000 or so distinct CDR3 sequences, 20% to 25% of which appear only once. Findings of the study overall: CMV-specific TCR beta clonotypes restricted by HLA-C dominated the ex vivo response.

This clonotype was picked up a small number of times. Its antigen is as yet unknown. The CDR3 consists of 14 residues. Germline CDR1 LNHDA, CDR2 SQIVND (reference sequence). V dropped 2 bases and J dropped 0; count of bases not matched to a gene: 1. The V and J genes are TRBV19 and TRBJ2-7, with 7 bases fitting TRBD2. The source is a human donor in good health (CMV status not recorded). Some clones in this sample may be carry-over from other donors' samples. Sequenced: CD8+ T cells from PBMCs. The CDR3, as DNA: TGTGCCAGTAGTATAAGCGGGGACTCCTACGAGCAGTACTTC. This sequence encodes CASSISGDSYEQYF. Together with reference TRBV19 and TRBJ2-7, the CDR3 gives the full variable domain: DGGITQSPKYLFRKEGQNVTLSCEQNLNHDAMYWYRQDPGQGLRLIYYSQIVNDFQKGDIAEGYSVSREKKESFPLTVTSAQKNPTAFYLCASSISGDSYEQYFGPGTRLTVT.